These 25 T cell receptor beta chains share one sample of origin, sequenced in a study of CD8 T cells in ankylosing spondylitis. Study-wide findings and caveats: Apparently characteristic of ankylosing spondylitis blood was a TCR beta motif (eight highly homologous variants).

TCRdb used MiXCR to reprocess the 5' RACE reads, holding one entry per CDR3 protein. The sample carries 650,000 to 800,000 distinct CDR3 sequences, roughly 20% recorded once. The antigens for these receptors are not known. The sequenced sample consisted of blood, either unsorted or a sorted T cell fraction (not recorded which). The receptors here all came from a male donor with ankylosing spondylitis.

This chain links TRBV20-1 with TRBJ2-1; D is ambiguous. Trimming took 6 bases from V and 12 from J, leaving 15 bases between them. The CDR3 spans 11 residues. Germline loops: CDR1 DFQATT, CDR2 SNEGSKA (reference sequence). CDR3 in amino acids: CSAGLGGRQFF. Written as DNA, the CDR3 is TGCAGTGCGGGCCTGGGCGGAAGGCAGTTCTTC.

This clonotype was observed a handful of times. This chain joins TRBV11-2 and TRBJ2-1, with D possibly being TRBD1 (5 bases). From germline, CDR1 is SGHAT and CDR2 FQNNGV. The ends were cut back, 5 bases at V and 6 bases at J, with 5 bases in the middle. The CDR3 is made up of 11 amino acids. The CDR3 loop reads CASSGANEQFF. The CDR3 DNA reads as TGTGCCAGCAGCGGGGCCAATGAGCAGTTCTTC.

This chain connects TRBV5-1 to TRBJ1-4; D possibly corresponds to TRBD1 (6 bases). Germline loops: CDR1 SGHRS, CDR2 YFSETQ. The CDR3 spans 16 residues. The ends were cut back, 0 bases at V and 4 bases at J, with 13 bases in the middle. This CDR3 reads CASSLAGQRNNEKLFF. The CDR3 DNA sequence: TGCGCCAGCAGCTTGGCCGGACAGAGAAATAATGAAAAACTGTTTTTT.

The chain employs TRBV3-1 and TRBJ2-6; the match to TRBD2 covers 8 bases. This CDR3 is built from 18 residues. The germline V gene has CDR1 LGHDT and CDR2 YNNKEL (reference sequence). V trimming: 0 bases; J trimming: 4 bases; junction bases outside the gene matches: 8. The CDR3 nucleotides are TGTGCCAGCAGCCAAGACTTCGGGAGGGCCGCGGGGGCCAACGTCCTGACTTTC. Translation gives CASSQDFGRAAGANVLTF.

This chain uses TRBV18 with TRBJ2-2; D gene unclear. Germline CDR1 KGHSH, CDR2 LQKENI. V gave up 2 bases and J gave up 3 bases, with 7 bases separating them. The CDR3 contains 14 residues. CDR3 in DNA: TGTGCCAGCTCACCAGGGAAGGACACCGGGGAGCTGTTTTTT. It codes for CASSPGKDTGELFF.

This chain uses TRBV18 with TRBJ2-7, with a weak D call TRBD1 (6 bases). The V gene lost 3 bases and the J gene lost 0 bases, with 15 bases spanning the gap. The germline CDR1 and CDR2 sequences are KGHSH and LQKENI. This CDR3 spans 16 amino acids. The CDR3 is CASSPKTGVSSYEQYF. CDR3 DNA: TGTGCCAGCTCACCGAAGACAGGAGTGAGCTCCTACGAGCAGTACTTC.

The chain combines TRBV28 with TRBJ1-1; 9 positions agree with TRBD1. Germline V gives CDR1 MDHEN, CDR2 SYDVKM. Trimming cost V 4 bases and J 3 bases; bases outside gene matches: 3. The CDR3 is made up of 14 amino acids. In DNA, the CDR3 is TGTGCCAGCAGTTCGGGACAGGGAGACACTGAAGCTTTCTTT. It specifies CASSSGQGDTEAFF.

This clonotype was detected only a few times. This chain joins TRBV6-1 and TRBJ1-6; D may be TRBD1 (5 bases). CDR1 is MNHNS and CDR2 is SASEGT in the germline V gene. V lost 8 bases and J lost 0, with 8 bases in between. The CDR3 totals 14 residues. The DNA for the CDR3 is TGTGCCAGCGCTGACAGCTCCTATAATTCACCCCTCCACTTT. As protein: CASADSSYNSPLHF.

V and J are TRBV15 and TRBJ2-1; 7 bases fit TRBD1. CDR1 is LNHNV and CDR2 is YYDKDF in the germline V gene (reference sequence). J was trimmed by 8 bases and V by 5 bases; bases with no gene match: 15. This CDR3 comprises 16 residues. CDR3 nucleotide sequence: TGTGCCACCAGCGGTTTAAAGGGGGCCACTACAGATGAGCAGTTCTTC. Its translation is CATSGLKGATTDEQFF.

This clonotype appeared many times. The chain uses TRBV7-3 and TRBJ2-1; the D gene could be TRBD1 or TRBD2 (5 bases each). The germline V gene encodes CDR1 SGHTA and CDR2 FQGTGA. The V and J ends lost 5 bases and 6 bases respectively, with 8 bases between them. CDR3 size: 12 residues. Written as DNA, the CDR3 is TGTGCCAGCAGCCCCGGGACCAATGAGCAGTTCTTC. This encodes CASSPGTNEQFF.

Many counts were recorded for this clonotype. The chain joins TRBV12-3 or TRBV12-4 to TRBJ2-5; D unclear. CDR3 length equals 12 residues. V was shortened by 2 bases and J by 5 bases, with 6 bases between the two germline ends. CDR3 in DNA: TGTGCCAGCAGTTTACCCCCGGAGACCCAGTACTTC. As protein: CASSLPPETQYF.

CDR3 amino acids: CASSEVGAYGYTF. The CDR3 DNA is TGTGCCAGCAGCGAGGTGGGGGCCTATGGCTACACCTTC. The rearrangement joins TRBV6-1 to TRBJ1-2; TRBD1 is a possible D gene (6 bases). Looked up from germline, CDR1 is MNHNS and CDR2 is SASEGT. The CDR3 loop spans 13 amino acids. V lost 6 bases and J 4 bases, leaving 12 bases between the germline ends.

The V call is TRBV3-1, the J call TRBJ2-5, with D possibly being TRBD1 (6 bases). CDR3 length: 13 residues. V dropped 2 bases and J dropped 5 bases, with 9 bases sitting between them. The germline V gene has CDR1 LGHDT and CDR2 YNNKEL (reference sequence). The CDR3 bases are TGTGCCAGCAGCCAAACAGGGCCGGAGACCCAGTACTTC. Its translation is CASSQTGPETQYF.

The rearrangement uses TRBV20-1 and TRBJ1-1, with no clear D. Germline values: CDR1 DFQATT, CDR2 SNEGSKA (reference sequence). This CDR3 has 15 amino acids. Trimming left V 0 bases short and J 0 bases short, with 11 bases between. In DNA, the CDR3 is TGCAGTGCTAGAGAACATCGGACCTTGAACACTGAAGCTTTCTTT. Translated: CSAREHRTLNTEAFF.

Only a few counts were recorded for this clonotype. V is TRBV30 and J is TRBJ1-1, with no clear D. Germline V gene sequence: CDR1 GTSNPN, CDR2 SVGIG (reference sequence). V lost 2 bases and J lost 3, with 16 bases in between. The CDR3 sequence is 15 residues long. The CDR3 loop is CAWSPFSWGDTEAFF. The CDR3 DNA follows: TGTGCCTGGAGTCCATTCTCCTGGGGTGACACTGAAGCTTTCTTT.

This clonotype was detected a few times. The chain is built from TRBV4-1 and TRBJ2-1, with D tentatively TRBD2 (6 bases). Germline assignment: CDR1 MGHRA and CDR2 YSYEKL. The CDR3 covers 16 residues. The germline V and J ends were trimmed by 4 bases and 0 bases, with 13 bases remaining between them. The CDR3 nucleotides read TGCGCCAGCAGCCTTAGCGGCTCGAGCTCCTACAATGAGCAGTTCTTC. This encodes CASSLSGSSSYNEQFF.

This clonotype was detected once. J is TRBJ2-7 and V is TRBV7-9, with TRBD1 as a possible D gene (6 bases). Trimming removed 5 bases from V and 2 bases from J, with 19 bases in between. The CDR3 extends over 16 amino acids. CDR1 is SEHNR and CDR2 is FQNEAQ in the germline V gene (reference sequence). The CDR3 sequence: CASSTSDSPLPYEQYF. The CDR3 region has the DNA TGTGCCAGCAGCACCTCGGACAGCCCGTTGCCCTACGAGCAGTACTTC.

The chain carries TRBV2 and TRBJ2-1; perhaps D is TRBD1 or TRBD2 (5 bases each). The V end was cut by 7 bases, the J end by 10 bases, with 23 bases between. The germline V gene has CDR1 SNHLY and CDR2 FYNNEI. The CDR3 has 15 residues. The CDR3: CASKLRDAPIGEQFF. CDR3 coding DNA: TGTGCCAGCAAGCTCCGGGACGCCCCAATCGGGGAGCAGTTCTTC.

The rearrangement joins TRBV29-1 to TRBJ2-5, with 7 bases fitting TRBD2. This CDR3 comprises 12 residues. Losses at the gene ends were 5 bases for V and 5 bases for J; bases not matched to a gene: 5. CDR1 SQVTM and CDR2 ANQGSEA come from the germline V gene. CDR3 sequence reads: CSVRTRLETQYF. The CDR3 nucleotides are TGCAGCGTTAGGACTAGATTGGAGACCCAGTACTTC.

V gene TRBV4-3 combines with J gene TRBJ2-3, with D unresolved. CDR1 LGHNA and CDR2 YSLEER come from the germline V gene. The CDR3 runs 13 residues. V was clipped by 4 bases and J by 5 bases, with 10 bases between them. The CDR3, as DNA: TGCGCCAGCAGCCGGGCTCCGATAGATACGCAGTATTTT. As protein: CASSRAPIDTQYF.

The chain combines TRBV9 with TRBJ2-1; D is uncertain. The CDR3 consists of 14 residues. Germline CDR1 is SGDLS and CDR2 is YYNGEE. The V and J ends lost 0 bases and 6 bases respectively, with 10 bases between them. As DNA, the CDR3 is TGTGCCAGCAGCGTAGCGGACGGATCCAATGAGCAGTTCTTC. Residues: CASSVADGSNEQFF.

This chain links TRBV5-6 with TRBJ2-7, with TRBD1 as a possible D gene (6 bases). The CDR3 extends over 15 amino acids. Trimming cost V 2 bases and J 0 bases, with 12 bases left between them. Germline loops: CDR1 SGHDT, CDR2 YYEEEE. This chain's CDR3 is CASSLPGTPSYEQYF. The CDR3 region has the DNA TGTGCCAGCAGCTTACCCGGGACACCCTCCTACGAGCAGTACTTC.

This chain connects TRBV2 to TRBJ1-1, with a weak D call TRBD1 (6 bases). Germline CDR1 and CDR2: SNHLY and FYNNEI. The CDR3 runs to 16 residues. With 2 bases removed from V and 1 base from J, the gap between germline ends came to 14 bases. CDR3 DNA sequence: TGTGCCAGCAGTGAATCTGAGGACAGTTGGAACACTGAAGCTTTCTTT. This codes for CASSESEDSWNTEAFF.

V usage is TRBV6-2 or TRBV6-3 and J usage is TRBJ1-5, with D hard to call. Germline lookup yields CDR1 MNHEY and CDR2 SVGEGT. The V end lost 2 bases, the J end lost 3 bases, and 11 bases lay between the germline ends. This CDR3 comprises 15 residues. The CDR3 loop reads CASSYGSPPNQPQHF. CDR3 nucleotides: TGTGCCAGCAGTTACGGCAGTCCCCCCAATCAGCCCCAGCATTTT.

This clonotype was counted between two and nine times. The chain joins TRBV5-1 to TRBJ2-2; D uncertain. The CDR3 spans 16 residues. Trimming took 0 bases from V and 6 from J, leaving 15 bases between them. Germline loops: CDR1 SGHRS, CDR2 YFSETQ. The CDR3 region has the DNA TGCGCCAGCAGCTTGGTTGGGTTTCAAGATTCCGGGGAGCTGTTTTTT. Residues: CASSLVGFQDSGELFF.